This is a list of T cell receptor beta chains from one sample in a study of TIL therapy for anti-PD-1-resistant metastatic lung cancer. Libraries were prepared by immunoSEQ multiplex PCR; TCRdb keeps only in-frame clonotypes and omits some of them. Of 50,000 or so clones in the sample, around 79% are singletons; the top ten hold more than 4.5%. This specimen was blood, taken at baseline. These receptor sequences come from a woman aged 30 to 85 with non-small cell lung cancer. Both conserved end residues are part of each CDR3. D genes are given only for firm matches. Clone size is stated in some rows and not others, as once, few, many or a class when expanded.

TGTGCCTCAGGTGGGAGGGGCCGTAACACCGGGGAGCTGTTTTTT	CASGGRGRNTGELFF	NA	TRBD2	TRBV2	TRBJ2-2
TGTGCCAGCAGTGAATTCACAGATACGCAGTATTTT	CASSEFTDTQYF	NA	NA	TRBV25-1	TRBJ2-3
TGCGCCAGCAGCTGGGCAGCAGGTACCGGGGAGCTGTTTTTT	CASSWAAGTGELFF	NA	NA	TRBV5-1	TRBJ2-2
TGTGCCAGCAGCTTGTTACTTGTCAATGAGCAGTTCTTC	CASSLLLVNEQFF	NA	NA	TRBV5-4	TRBJ2-1
TGTGCCAGCAGCTTAGTGGGTAGAGAGACCCAGTACTTC	CASSLVGRETQYF	NA	NA	TRBV7-9	TRBJ2-5
TGTGCCAGTAGTCCCCCTCGGGGGGGCCTGGATGAGCAGTTCTTC	CASSPPRGGLDEQFF	NA	TRBD2	TRBV19	TRBJ2-1
TGCGCCAGCAGCCAGGGACAGAACACCGGGGAGCTGTTTTTT	CASSQGQNTGELFF	once	NA	TRBV5-1	TRBJ2-2
TGTGCCAGCAGAATGGGCCAGGGAGGAGATACGCAGTATTTT	CASRMGQGGDTQYF	NA	NA	TRBV6-4	TRBJ2-3
TGTGCCATCAGTGGTTGGGGGCCCGGGAGCAATCAGCCCCAGCATTTT	CAISGWGPGSNQPQHF	NA	NA	TRBV10-3	TRBJ1-5
TGTGCCAGCAGTGAAGAACTGGGTGGGAGGTACACCTTC	CASSEELGGRYTF	NA	NA	TRBV6-1	TRBJ1-2
TGTGCCAGCAGCCAAAATCCGGGACAGCTGCCGGGCTATGGCTACACCTTC	CASSQNPGQLPGYGYTF	NA	TRBD1	TRBV9	TRBJ1-2
TGTGCCAGCAGCCAAGATAAGGGAGCGGACTCCTACAATGAGCAGTTCTTC	CASSQDKGADSYNEQFF	NA	NA	TRBV4-2	TRBJ2-1
TGTGCCAGCAGTCCCACTCGGGACAGGGAAGCTTTCTTT	CASSPTRDREAFF	once	TRBD1	TRBV6-5	TRBJ1-1
TGCGCCAGCAGCCCTAATACAGGGGAAGATTCACCCCTCCACTTT	CASSPNTGEDSPLHF	NA	TRBD1	TRBV5-1	TRBJ1-6
TGTGCCAGTAGTATTAGTCGCCGGGGGCTGTTTTTT	CASSISRRGLFF	NA	NA	TRBV19	TRBJ2-2
TGTGCCAGCAGCCCCGGGGGGGATTGGTCAGATACGCAGTATTTT	CASSPGGDWSDTQYF	NA	TRBD2	TRBV7-7	TRBJ2-3
TGCGCCAGCAGTGAATCTAGCGGGAGAGATGAGCAGTTCTTC	CASSESSGRDEQFF	NA	TRBD2	TRBV10-1	TRBJ2-1
TGTGCCAGCAGTCTAGGACTAGCGAGAATAGAAAACATTCAGTACTTC	CASSLGLARIENIQYF	NA	TRBD2	TRBV28	TRBJ2-4
TGTGCCAGCAGACCCCCCAGGGCGGGGAATGAGCAGTTCTTC	CASRPPRAGNEQFF	NA	NA	TRBV6-6	TRBJ2-1
TGCGCCAGCAGCAAACTGACTAGCGGGACACAAGAGACCCAGTACTTC	CASSKLTSGTQETQYF	NA	TRBD2	TRBV5-1	TRBJ2-5
TGTGCCAGCAGAAGCGGGGATAGCACAGATACGCAGTATTTT	CASRSGDSTDTQYF	few	TRBD2	TRBV6-5	TRBJ2-3
TGCAGCGCATTGGGACTAGAAGTATCTATTGAGCAGTTCTTC	CSALGLEVSIEQFF	NA	TRBD2	TRBV29-1	TRBJ2-1
TGTGCCAGTAGTGGGACTAGCGGGAGGGCCTCGCCGCAGTACTTC	CASSGTSGRASPQYF	once	TRBD2	TRBV19	TRBJ2-7
TGTGCCAGCAAGGTCGGCAATCAGCCCCAGCATTTT	CASKVGNQPQHF	few	NA	TRBV27	TRBJ1-5
TGTGCCAGCTCACCACTACCGGCGGGAGAGCAGTACTTC	CASSPLPAGEQYF	NA	NA	TRBV18	TRBJ2-7
TGTGCCAGCAGTGAAGCGCTTTTTAGGGGGCAGGACTATGGCTACACCTTC	CASSEALFRGQDYGYTF	NA	TRBD1	TRBV2	TRBJ1-2
TGTGCCAGCAGCTTAGCGGGGGGGCGGAACAATGAGCAGTTCTTC	CASSLAGGRNNEQFF	NA	NA	TRBV7-6	TRBJ2-1
TGCGCCAGCGGGGGACTAGCGGGGGGATTCTACAATGAGCAGTTCTTC	CASGGLAGGFYNEQFF	NA	TRBD2	TRBV4-1	TRBJ2-1
TGTGCCAGCAGCCGGTCCCCTATACTTAAGTTCTTC	CASSRSPILKFF	NA	NA	TRBV11-2	TRBJ2-1
TGTGCCAGCAGCTTATCTGACGGGCCCCAGCATTTT	CASSLSDGPQHF	few	NA	TRBV7-9	TRBJ1-5
TGTGCCAGCAGTCCACGACTAGCGGGGGGTGGCGAGCAGTACTTC	CASSPRLAGGGEQYF	few	TRBD2	TRBV27	TRBJ2-7
TGTGCCAGCAGCTTGGAGGGGGGGGTCTACGAGCAGTACTTC	CASSLEGGVYEQYF	NA	NA	TRBV5-4	TRBJ2-7
TGTGCCAGCAGCTTTGGACAGTTGAACTATGGTTACACCTTC	CASSFGQLNYGYTF	NA	NA	TRBV5-6	TRBJ1-2
TGTGCCACCAGCAGAGGCTCCCGGGAGGGGGGCTACACCTTC	CATSRGSREGGYTF	once	NA	TRBV15	TRBJ1-2
TGTGCCAGCAGTAACAGGGTTACCTATGGCTACACCTTC	CASSNRVTYGYTF	once	NA	TRBV6-5	TRBJ1-2
TGTGCCAGCACCAATAGGGTAGGGGGTATATACAATGAGCAGTTCTTC	CASTNRVGGIYNEQFF	NA	NA	TRBV5-6	TRBJ2-1